The T cell receptor beta chain under discussion was sequenced for a study of tumor-infiltrating lymphocytes in localized non-small cell lung cancer. Looking at the study overall: Resected tumor was paired with non-adjacent uninvolved lung from the same patient.

Only in-frame clones appear in the TCRdb table, and some are missing; sequencing was by immunoSEQ multiplex PCR. The sample carries approximately 12,000 clones, 55% to 75% recorded once. The CDR3 contains 13 residues. The germline CDR1 and CDR2 sequences are SEHNR and FQNEAQ (reference sequence). Between the trimmed V and J ends, which lost 1 base and 10 bases, there was a span of 11 bases. This TCR was recovered from a human donor with non-small cell lung cancer. This chain links TRBV7-9 with TRBJ2-1, with D unclear. The specimen sequenced was lung tumor tissue. The CDR3 sequence is CASSLEFLPEQFF. The CDR3 DNA follows: TGTGCCAGCAGCTTAGAGTTCCTACCAGAGCAGTTCTTC.